The sequence of this TCR beta chain was determined in a study of cytomegalovirus exposure and HLA in healthy donors. This clone was seen only a few times. Primers included in the PCR were 60 Vbeta and 13 Jbeta primers. In the original analysis: Later, an analysis found roughly 80 million unique TCR beta chains, and 9.5 million to 11 million of these were shared. The method was immunoSEQ multiplex PCR; TCRdb's version includes in-frame clones alone and lacks a portion of them. D and trimming were read from the DNA, whereas the V and J calls and clone size are those reported in that table. This sample has under 40,000 clones, with approximately 79% found just once. Germline loops: CDR1 MNHEY, CDR2 SVGAGI. The length of the CDR3 is 16 residues. Trimming removed 0 bases at V and 5 bases at J, with 16 bases between.

The sequenced sample was PBMCs. The chain recombines TRBV6-5 with TRBJ2-5; no firm D call. The sequence came from a woman between 25 and 40 years old in good health and CMV-seropositive. The CDR3 nucleotides read TGTGCCAGCAGTTACTCCGTCCGGAGTAGCCCGGAGACCCAGTACTTC. Translated: CASSYSVRSSPETQYF.